The rows below give T cell receptor beta chains drawn from one sample of a study of identical twins. One entry per CDR3 protein results from TCRdb running MiXCR on the 5' RACE reads. Here the sample spans hundreds of thousands of distinct CDR3 sequences, roughly 12% being singletons. This sample was also put to use in a study of yellow fever vaccine responses in identical twins.

Sequenced: PBMCs. The receptors here all came from a woman younger than 35 in good health. CDR3s include the opening cysteine and the closing phenylalanine or tryptophan. D genes are given only for firm matches. Where a row states a size, it is once, few, many or the class of an expanded clone; other rows omit it.

d_call: TRBD1; clone_size: .; j_call: TRBJ2-3; v_call: TRBV10-3; cdr3_aa: CATRDRVADTQYF; cdr3_nt: TGTGCCACCCGGGACAGGGTGGCAGATACGCAGTATTTT
d_call: .; clone_size: .; j_call: TRBJ2-3; v_call: TRBV2; cdr3_aa: CASKVGADTQYF; cdr3_nt: TGTGCCAGCAAAGTGGGAGCAGATACGCAGTATTTT
d_call: TRBD2; clone_size: .; j_call: TRBJ2-3; v_call: TRBV5-5; cdr3_aa: CASSLFRGGDTQYF; cdr3_nt: TGTGCCAGCAGCTTGTTTCGGGGGGGGGATACGCAGTATTTT
d_call: .; clone_size: .; j_call: TRBJ2-7; v_call: TRBV7-2; cdr3_aa: CASSGGGGGLYEQYF; cdr3_nt: TGTGCCAGCAGCGGAGGAGGGGGGGGCCTTTACGAGCAGTACTTC
d_call: TRBD2; clone_size: few; j_call: TRBJ2-1; v_call: TRBV16; cdr3_aa: CASSQFQRELGEQFF; cdr3_nt: TGTGCCAGCAGCCAATTCCAGCGGGAGTTAGGTGAGCAGTTCTTC
d_call: .; clone_size: few; j_call: TRBJ2-3; v_call: TRBV4-2; cdr3_aa: CASSPSGGGPTDTQYF; cdr3_nt: TGTGCCAGCAGCCCCTCAGGGGGGGGGCCCACAGATACGCAGTATTTT
d_call: TRBD2; clone_size: few; j_call: TRBJ2-1; v_call: TRBV12-3/TRBV12-4; cdr3_aa: CASSPTSGLQNEQFF; cdr3_nt: TGTGCCAGCAGCCCGACTAGCGGGTTGCAGAATGAGCAGTTCTTC
d_call: TRBD1; clone_size: .; j_call: TRBJ2-1; v_call: TRBV12-3/TRBV12-4; cdr3_aa: CASRPSPDRAVLIREQFF; cdr3_nt: TGTGCCAGCAGACCGAGCCCCGACAGGGCTGTTCTCATACGTGAGCAGTTCTTC
d_call: .; clone_size: many; j_call: TRBJ1-6; v_call: TRBV6-1; cdr3_aa: CASRATGAVGVESSPLHF; cdr3_nt: TGTGCCAGCAGAGCCACCGGAGCCGTCGGGGTGGAGAGTTCACCCCTCCACTTT
d_call: TRBD2; clone_size: few; j_call: TRBJ2-2; v_call: TRBV4-1; cdr3_aa: CASSSTPAGGSPGELFF; cdr3_nt: TGCGCCAGCAGCTCGACGCCAGCGGGAGGGAGTCCCGGGGAGCTGTTTTTT
d_call: TRBD2; clone_size: .; j_call: TRBJ2-1; v_call: TRBV27; cdr3_aa: CASSLPSSGSDEQFF; cdr3_nt: TGTGCCAGCAGTTTACCTTCTAGCGGGAGCGATGAGCAGTTCTTC
d_call: TRBD1; clone_size: .; j_call: TRBJ2-3; v_call: TRBV18; cdr3_aa: CASSPYLVATGITDTQYF; cdr3_nt: TGTGCCAGCTCACCATACCTGGTGGCGACAGGGATTACAGATACGCAGTATTTT
d_call: .; clone_size: many; j_call: TRBJ1-5; v_call: TRBV20-1; cdr3_aa: CSASVPPPGDSNQPQHF; cdr3_nt: TGCAGTGCTAGCGTGCCCCCCCCGGGTGATAGCAATCAGCCCCAGCATTTT
d_call: .; clone_size: .; j_call: TRBJ2-5; v_call: TRBV6-2/TRBV6-3; cdr3_aa: CASRIYRGLETQYF; cdr3_nt: TGTGCCAGCCGAATTTACAGGGGACTGGAGACCCAGTACTTC
d_call: TRBD1; clone_size: many; j_call: TRBJ1-4; v_call: TRBV5-6; cdr3_aa: CASSPSTGGNEKLFF; cdr3_nt: TGTGCCAGCAGCCCGTCGACAGGGGGAAACGAAAAACTGTTTTTT
d_call: .; clone_size: .; j_call: TRBJ1-4; v_call: TRBV20-1; cdr3_aa: CSARWEGEKLFF; cdr3_nt: TGCAGTGCCAGATGGGAGGGTGAAAAACTGTTTTTT
d_call: .; clone_size: few; j_call: TRBJ2-5; v_call: TRBV24-1; cdr3_aa: CATGVGKSSPEETQYF; cdr3_nt: TGTGCCACCGGCGTGGGGAAGTCTTCCCCCGAAGAGACCCAGTACTTC